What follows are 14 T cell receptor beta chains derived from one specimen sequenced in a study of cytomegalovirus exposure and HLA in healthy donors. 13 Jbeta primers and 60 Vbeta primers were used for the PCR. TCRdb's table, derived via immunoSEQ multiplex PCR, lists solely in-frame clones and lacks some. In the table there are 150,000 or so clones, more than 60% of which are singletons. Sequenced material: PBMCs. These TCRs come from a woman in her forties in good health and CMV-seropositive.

CDR3 region: CASSRRGNTEAFF. The CDR3, as DNA: TGTGCCAGCAGCCGCAGGGGAAACACTGAAGCTTTCTTT. The gene calls are TRBV5-6 and TRBJ1-1, with D possibly matching TRBD1 (6 bases). Trimming removed 4 bases at V and 2 bases at J, with 9 bases between. CDR1 is SGHDT, CDR2 YYEEEE, per germline. The CDR3 extends over 13 amino acids.

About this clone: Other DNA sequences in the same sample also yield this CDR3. The CDR3 nucleotides read TGTGCCAGCAGCTCACCAGCGGGGGGGACCTACGAGCAGTACTTC. Translation gives CASSSPAGGTYEQYF. The rearrangement links TRBV28 to TRBJ2-7, with TRBD2 identical over 10 bases. Per the germline V gene, CDR1 is MDHEN and CDR2 is SYDVKM. The CDR3 spans 15 residues. J was trimmed by 2 bases and V by 6 bases; bases with no gene match: 7.

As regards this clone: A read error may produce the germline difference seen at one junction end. In nucleotides, the CDR3 is TGTTCCAGCAGCTTAGGTACAGGTAGAGAGCAGTACTTC. The encoded protein is CSSSLGTGREQYF. This sequence joins TRBV7-9 and TRBJ2-7; TRBD1 is a possible D gene (5 bases). CDR1 is SEHNR, CDR2 FQNEAQ, per germline (reference sequence). The CDR3 sequence is 13 residues long.

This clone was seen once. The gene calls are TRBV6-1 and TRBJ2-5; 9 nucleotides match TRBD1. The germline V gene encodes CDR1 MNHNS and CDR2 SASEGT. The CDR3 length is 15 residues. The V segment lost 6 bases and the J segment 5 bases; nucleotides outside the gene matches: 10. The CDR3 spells CASRETGGVGETQYF. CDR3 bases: TGTGCCAGCAGGGAAACAGGGGGCGTTGGGGAGACCCAGTACTTC.

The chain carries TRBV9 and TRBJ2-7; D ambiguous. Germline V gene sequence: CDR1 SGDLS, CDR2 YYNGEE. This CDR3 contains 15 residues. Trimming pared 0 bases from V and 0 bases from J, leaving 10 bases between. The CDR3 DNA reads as TGTGCCAGCAGCGTAGGACACCAGAGCTCCTACGAGCAGTACTTC. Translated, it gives CASSVGHQSSYEQYF.

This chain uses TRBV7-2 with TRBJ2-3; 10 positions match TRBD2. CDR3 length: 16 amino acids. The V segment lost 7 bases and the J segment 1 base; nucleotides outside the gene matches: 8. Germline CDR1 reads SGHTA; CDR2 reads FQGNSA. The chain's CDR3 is CASTPSSGSRTDTQYF. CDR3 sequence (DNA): TGTGCCAGCACCCCGTCTAGCGGGAGTCGCACAGATACGCAGTATTTT. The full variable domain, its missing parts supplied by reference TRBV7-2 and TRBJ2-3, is GAGVSQSPSNKVTEKGKDVELRCDPISGHTALYWYRQSLGQGLEFLIYFQGNSAPDKSGLPSDRFSAERTGGSVSTLTIQRTQQEDSAVYLCASTPSSGSRTDTQYFGPGTRLTVL.

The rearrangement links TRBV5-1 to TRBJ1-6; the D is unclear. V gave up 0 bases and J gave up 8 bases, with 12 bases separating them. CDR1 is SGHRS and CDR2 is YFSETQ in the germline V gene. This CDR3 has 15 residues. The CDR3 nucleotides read TGCGCCAGCAGCTTGGCCGGCAGGAATGATTCACCCCTCCACTTT. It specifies CASSLAGRNDSPLHF.

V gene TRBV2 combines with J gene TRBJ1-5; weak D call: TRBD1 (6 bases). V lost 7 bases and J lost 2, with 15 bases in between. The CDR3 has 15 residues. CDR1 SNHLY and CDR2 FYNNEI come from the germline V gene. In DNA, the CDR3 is TGTGCCAGCATGGGGGCCCGGGGGGGCAATCAGCCCCAGCATTTT. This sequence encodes CASMGARGGNQPQHF.

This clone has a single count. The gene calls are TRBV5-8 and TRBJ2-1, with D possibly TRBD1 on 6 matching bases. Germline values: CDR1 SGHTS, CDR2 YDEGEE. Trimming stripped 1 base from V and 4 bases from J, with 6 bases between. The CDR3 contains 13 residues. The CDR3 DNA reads TGTGCCAGCAGCTTGCAGGGGTACAATGAGCAGTTCTTC. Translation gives CASSLQGYNEQFF.

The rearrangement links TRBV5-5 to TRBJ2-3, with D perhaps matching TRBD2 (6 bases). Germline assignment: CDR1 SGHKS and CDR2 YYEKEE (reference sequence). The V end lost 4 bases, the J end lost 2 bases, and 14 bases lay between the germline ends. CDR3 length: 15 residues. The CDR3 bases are TGTGCCAGCAGCCCCGGAGGGAGGAACACAGATACGCAGTATTTT. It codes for CASSPGGRNTDTQYF.

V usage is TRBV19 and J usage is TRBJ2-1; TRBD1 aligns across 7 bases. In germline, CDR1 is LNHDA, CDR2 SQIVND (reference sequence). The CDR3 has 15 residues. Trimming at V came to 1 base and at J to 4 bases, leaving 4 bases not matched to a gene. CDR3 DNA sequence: TGTGCCAGTAGTATAGGTAGGGGGCCGTACAATGAGCAGTTCTTC. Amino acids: CASSIGRGPYNEQFF.

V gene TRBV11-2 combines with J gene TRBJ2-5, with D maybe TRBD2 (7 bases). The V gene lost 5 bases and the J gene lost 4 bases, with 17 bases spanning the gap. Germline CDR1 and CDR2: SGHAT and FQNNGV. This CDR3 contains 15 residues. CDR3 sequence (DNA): TGTGCCAGCAGCCCGAGGGGGTCGGGGGGAGAGACCCAGTACTTC. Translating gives CASSPRGSGGETQYF.

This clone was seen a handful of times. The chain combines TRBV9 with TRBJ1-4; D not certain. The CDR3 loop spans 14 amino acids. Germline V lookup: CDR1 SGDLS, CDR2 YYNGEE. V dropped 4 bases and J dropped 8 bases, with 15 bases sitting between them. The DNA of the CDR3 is TGTGCCAGCAGCCCCCGGGGAGGCATGGAAAAACTGTTTTTT. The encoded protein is CASSPRGGMEKLFF.

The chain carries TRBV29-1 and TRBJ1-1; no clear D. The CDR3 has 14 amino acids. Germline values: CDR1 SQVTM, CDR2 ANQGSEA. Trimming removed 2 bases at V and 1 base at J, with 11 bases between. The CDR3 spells CSVENSGGNTEAFF. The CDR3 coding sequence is TGCAGCGTTGAAAATTCAGGAGGGAACACTGAAGCTTTCTTT.